These T cell receptor beta chains were read from a single sample in a study of blood T cell repertoires in COVID-19. Profiling relied on immunoSEQ multiplex PCR, and the TCRdb table lists in-frame clones only, not all of them. The table records over 200,000 clones, 85% to 90% of them present only once. The specimen sequenced was PBMCs or T cells enriched from blood (not recorded which). These receptors all come from a man between 18 and 35 years old who had recovered from COVID-19. CDR3s include the opening cysteine and the closing phenylalanine or tryptophan. The D gene is left open where the match is weak. For some rows the clone size is stated as once, few or many, or as a class when expanded; others skip it.

abundance	j_gene	d_gene	v_gene	CDR3aa	CDR3nt
.	TRBJ2-3	.	TRBV7-9	CASSLLPDTQYF	TGTGCCAGCAGCTTACTTCCAGATACGCAGTATTTT
.	TRBJ1-6	.	TRBV25-1	CASSDSSYNSPLHF	TGTGCCAGCAGTGACAGCTCCTATAATTCACCCCTCCACTTT
.	TRBJ2-7	.	TRBV3-1/TRBV3-2	CASSQGASTEQYF	TGTGCCAGCAGCCAAGGGGCTTCCACCGAGCAGTACTTC
few	TRBJ2-1	.	TRBV3-1/TRBV3-2	CASSQGTGVGNEQFF	TGTGCCAGCAGCCAAGGAACGGGAGTGGGCAATGAGCAGTTCTTC
.	TRBJ1-1	TRBD1	TRBV9	CASSVTGTGFTNTEAFF	TGTGCCAGCAGCGTTACCGGGACAGGCTTTACGAACACTGAAGCTTTCTTT
many	TRBJ2-1	TRBD2	TRBV9	CASSAGLAGVYEQFF	TGTGCCAGCAGCGCCGGACTAGCGGGAGTCTATGAGCAGTTCTTC
once	TRBJ2-1	TRBD2	TRBV5-1	CASSLLGLGVVGYNEQFF	TGCGCCAGCAGCTTGTTGGGACTAGGCGTCGTGGGCTACAATGAGCAGTTCTTC
.	TRBJ2-1	.	TRBV27	CASSLQGLSPYNEQFF	TGTGCCAGCAGTCTCCAGGGGCTGAGTCCCTACAATGAGCAGTTCTTC
.	TRBJ1-3	TRBD1	TRBV4-1	CASSPSWDRASGNTIYF	TGCGCCAGCAGCCCGTCCTGGGACAGGGCCTCTGGAAACACCATATATTTT
.	TRBJ2-3	TRBD2	TRBV5-6	CASSITSGGRNTQYF	TGTGCCAGCAGCATTACTAGCGGGGGGCGGAATACGCAGTATTTT
.	TRBJ2-7	TRBD2	TRBV27	CASSTPAGLAGAMACEQYF	TGTGCCAGCAGTACCCCGGCGGGACTAGCGGGAGCGATGGCCTGCGAGCAGTACTTC
.	TRBJ1-1	.	TRBV19	CASSMEQGPFTEAFF	TGTGCCAGTAGTATGGAGCAGGGTCCATTCACTGAAGCTTTCTTT
.	TRBJ2-5	TRBD1	TRBV2	CASGRQGLVSETQYF	TGTGCCAGCGGTAGACAGGGCTTGGTTTCGGAGACCCAGTACTTC
.	TRBJ2-2	.	TRBV5-1	CASSLAGGPGTGELFF	TGCGCCAGCAGCTTGGCCGGGGGGCCGGGCACCGGGGAGCTGTTTTTT
.	TRBJ2-3	TRBD2	TRBV24-1	CATSDFQGLAGDPPDTQYF	TGTGCCACCAGTGATTTTCAGGGACTAGCGGGAGACCCCCCAGATACGCAGTATTTT
.	TRBJ2-5	.	TRBV6-5	CASRPRDFQETQYF	TGTGCCAGCAGACCACGGGACTTCCAAGAGACCCAGTACTTC
.	TRBJ1-4	.	TRBV30	CALNRATNEKLFF	TGTGCCTTGAACCGGGCAACTAATGAAAAACTGTTTTTT
.	TRBJ2-1	.	TRBV19	CASSGWEASYNEQFF	TGTGCCAGTAGTGGGTGGGAGGCCTCCTACAATGAGCAGTTCTTC
.	TRBJ2-1	.	TRBV4-1	CASSQAGIDEQFF	TGCGCCAGCAGCCAAGCTGGCATCGATGAGCAGTTCTTC
.	TRBJ1-2	.	TRBV28	CASSSTGPHGYTF	TGTGCCAGCAGTTCAACAGGGCCCCATGGCTACACCTTC
.	TRBJ1-2	.	TRBV19	CASNVVGVNYGYTF	TGTGCCAGTAACGTGGTAGGGGTGAACTATGGCTACACCTTC
.	TRBJ2-3	.	TRBV5-1	CASSLESGVDSTDTQYF	TGCGCCAGCAGCTTGGAGTCAGGGGTCGATAGCACAGATACGCAGTATTTT
once	TRBJ2-7	TRBD2	TRBV6-5	CASRLLAGGPDEQYF	TGTGCCAGCAGGCTTCTAGCGGGGGGGCCGGACGAGCAGTACTTC
.	TRBJ1-2	TRBD1	TRBV18	CASRRTGGDYTF	TGTGCCAGCCGACGGACAGGGGGTGACTACACCTTC
.	TRBJ2-1	.	TRBV7-8	CASSSDRHNEQFF	TGTGCCAGCAGCAGTGACAGGCACAATGAGCAGTTCTTC